The rows below give T cell receptor beta chains drawn from one sample of a study of regulatory T cells in long-lasting Graves disease. Via MiXCR, TCRdb re-called the multiplex PCR reads, giving one row per CDR3 protein. The repertoire includes about 470,000 distinct CDR3 sequences, under 20% of them detected once, and more than 9% sits in the top ten. In addition, the sample was reused for a study of T cells in Graves' hyperthyroidism and ophthalmopathy.

The sequencing here drew on peripheral blood mononuclear cells (PBMCs), taken at new diagnosis, from a patient treated with antithyroid drugs. The source of these receptors is a man aged 35-49 years with Graves disease. Both conserved end residues are part of each CDR3. D genes are given only for firm matches. A clone size is listed for some rows: how often the clone was seen (once, few, many), or a class if it is expanded.

D: TRBD2; size: NA; J: TRBJ2-7; V: TRBV6-2/TRBV6-3; CDR3: CASSSLTSGLYEQYF; DNA: TGTGCCAGCAGTTCCCTCACTAGCGGTCTCTACGAGCAGTACTTC
D: TRBD2; size: many; J: TRBJ2-7; V: TRBV12-3/TRBV12-4; CDR3: CASSPGRGGFEQYF; DNA: TGTGCCAGCAGTCCTGGGAGGGGAGGTTTCGAGCAGTACTTC
D: TRBD2; size: few; J: TRBJ2-1; V: TRBV30; CDR3: CAWRAGVLPYNEQFF; DNA: TGTGCCTGGAGGGCGGGGGTCCTTCCCTACAATGAGCAGTTCTTC
D: TRBD1; size: many; J: TRBJ1-5; V: TRBV28; CDR3: CASSRTQGNNQPQHF; DNA: TGTGCCAGCAGTAGAACACAGGGGAACAATCAGCCCCAGCATTTT
D: NA; size: many; J: TRBJ1-5; V: TRBV20-1; CDR3: CSARIGNQPQHF; DNA: TGCAGTGCTAGAATTGGGAATCAGCCCCAGCATTTT
D: NA; size: NA; J: TRBJ1-3; V: TRBV6-1; CDR3: CASSETTPRSGNTIYF; DNA: TGTGCCAGCAGTGAAACCACACCCCGCTCTGGAAACACCATATATTTT
D: NA; size: few; J: TRBJ2-7; V: TRBV7-9; CDR3: CASRPGTNLVYEQYF; DNA: TGTGCCAGCCGACCCGGCACCAACCTCGTTTACGAGCAGTACTTC
D: NA; size: many; J: TRBJ1-1; V: TRBV11-2; CDR3: CASSLTKTAQVFWTEAFF; DNA: TGTGCCAGCAGCTTAACTAAAACCGCCCAGGTTTTTTGGACTGAAGCTTTCTTT
D: NA; size: many; J: TRBJ2-2; V: TRBV28; CDR3: CAVDNPDTGELFF; DNA: TGTGCCGTGGACAATCCCGACACCGGGGAGCTGTTTTTT
D: TRBD2; size: NA; J: TRBJ2-1; V: TRBV9; CDR3: CASSSGGGRNEQFF; DNA: TGTGCCAGCAGTTCGGGGGGAGGCAGAAATGAGCAGTTCTTC
D: NA; size: many; J: TRBJ2-1; V: TRBV3-1; CDR3: CASTSGGRQFF; DNA: TGTGCCAGCACTAGTGGTGGAAGACAGTTCTTC
D: NA; size: many; J: TRBJ1-2; V: TRBV27; CDR3: CASSLFWGGLHGYTF; DNA: TGTGCCAGCAGTCTTTTCTGGGGAGGGCTCCATGGCTACACCTTC
D: NA; size: few; J: TRBJ1-1; V: TRBV7-9; CDR3: CASSLRTEGAFF; DNA: TGTGCCAGCAGCCTTAGGACAGAAGGGGCTTTCTTT
D: TRBD1; size: many; J: TRBJ1-2; V: TRBV30; CDR3: CAFSDRGGYTF; DNA: TGTGCCTTCTCGGACAGGGGCGGCTACACCTTC
D: NA; size: many; J: TRBJ2-5; V: TRBV28; CDR3: CASSLPPAWGETQYF; DNA: TGTGCCAGCAGTTTACCCCCCGCCTGGGGAGAGACCCAGTACTTC
D: TRBD2; size: NA; J: TRBJ2-1; V: TRBV10-3; CDR3: CAISVSLTSGRSIEQFF; DNA: TGTGCCATCAGTGTATCACTGACTAGCGGGAGATCAATTGAGCAGTTCTTC
D: NA; size: NA; J: TRBJ2-7; V: TRBV27; CDR3: CASSSFGTGEQYF; DNA: TGTGCCAGCAGTTCATTTGGGACGGGCGAGCAGTACTTC
D: TRBD2; size: many; J: TRBJ2-1; V: TRBV12-3/TRBV12-4; CDR3: CASSSLREGRNEQFF; DNA: TGTGCCAGCAGTTCTCTGCGGGAGGGCCGGAATGAGCAGTTCTTC
D: TRBD1; size: many; J: TRBJ2-1; V: TRBV6-2/TRBV6-3; CDR3: CASSDRAYNEQFF; DNA: TGTGCCAGCAGTGACAGGGCTTACAATGAGCAGTTCTTC
D: NA; size: NA; J: TRBJ2-7; V: TRBV27; CDR3: CASSTQGRYEQYF; DNA: TGTGCCAGCAGTACCCAGGGGAGGTACGAGCAGTACTTC
D: NA; size: NA; J: TRBJ2-3; V: TRBV20-1; CDR3: CSASQLIGDTQYF; DNA: TGCAGTGCTAGCCAACTAATTGGAGATACGCAGTATTTT
D: NA; size: NA; J: TRBJ1-6; V: TRBV20-1; CDR3: CSAKPGLAGDNSPLHF; DNA: TGCAGTGCTAAGCCCGGTTTGGCAGGAGATAATTCACCCCTCCACTTT
D: TRBD1; size: NA; J: TRBJ1-5; V: TRBV6-1; CDR3: CASSRGQGRQPQHF; DNA: TGTGCCAGCAGTCGAGGACAGGGGAGGCAGCCCCAGCATTTT
D: NA; size: many; J: TRBJ2-1; V: TRBV7-9; CDR3: CASSPPGTGSGEQFF; DNA: TGTGCCAGCAGCCCACCCGGGACGGGCTCGGGGGAGCAGTTCTTC
D: TRBD1; size: few; J: TRBJ2-1; V: TRBV7-2; CDR3: CASSLGGTGGNEQFF; DNA: TGTGCCAGCAGCTTAGGGGGGACAGGGGGCAATGAGCAGTTCTTC
D: TRBD2; size: many; J: TRBJ2-3; V: TRBV5-1; CDR3: CASRIGLAGGPVTDTQYF; DNA: TGCGCCAGCCGTATCGGACTAGCGGGAGGGCCCGTCACAGATACGCAGTATTTT
D: NA; size: many; J: TRBJ2-7; V: TRBV28; CDR3: CASRSPEHHEQYF; DNA: TGTGCCAGCAGGAGCCCCGAACATCACGAGCAGTACTTC
D: NA; size: NA; J: TRBJ1-5; V: TRBV6-2/TRBV6-3; CDR3: CASTASTGINQPQHF; DNA: TGTGCCAGCACTGCGAGTACAGGGATTAATCAGCCCCAGCATTTT
D: TRBD1; size: NA; J: TRBJ1-5; V: TRBV19; CDR3: CASRDRGNQPQHF; DNA: TGTGCCAGTAGGGACAGGGGCAATCAGCCCCAGCATTTT
D: TRBD1; size: NA; J: TRBJ2-7; V: TRBV5-1; CDR3: CASSATPTGPTSEQYF; DNA: TGCGCCAGCAGCGCCACACCGACAGGGCCTACGAGTGAGCAGTACTTC
D: NA; size: NA; J: TRBJ2-1; V: TRBV9; CDR3: CASSVRAGVNEQFF; DNA: TGTGCCAGCAGCGTAAGGGCAGGAGTGAATGAGCAGTTCTTC
D: NA; size: NA; J: TRBJ2-1; V: TRBV5-1; CDR3: CASRVAGLYEQFF; DNA: TGCGCCAGCAGAGTGGCAGGACTCTACGAGCAGTTCTTC
D: NA; size: NA; J: TRBJ1-5; V: TRBV5-6; CDR3: CASSLGGVMPQHF; DNA: TGTGCCAGCAGCTTGGGAGGGGTCATGCCCCAGCATTTT
D: TRBD1; size: many; J: TRBJ2-7; V: TRBV29-1; CDR3: CSVEQDRPYEQYF; DNA: TGCAGCGTTGAACAGGACAGGCCCTACGAGCAGTACTTC
D: NA; size: NA; J: TRBJ2-5; V: TRBV5-1; CDR3: CASSKSSSGKQETQYF; DNA: TGCGCCAGCAGCAAATCTTCATCGGGGAAACAAGAGACCCAGTACTTC
D: NA; size: many; J: TRBJ2-7; V: TRBV12-3/TRBV12-4; CDR3: CASSFGRIYEQYF; DNA: TGTGCCAGCAGTTTTGGCAGAATATACGAGCAGTACTTC
D: TRBD1; size: many; J: TRBJ1-1; V: TRBV11-2; CDR3: CASSLLGGTGGTEAFF; DNA: TGTGCCAGCAGCTTGCTGGGGGGGACAGGGGGCACTGAAGCTTTCTTT
D: TRBD2; size: many; J: TRBJ2-7; V: TRBV12-3/TRBV12-4; CDR3: CASSLTPGTSLAYEQYF; DNA: TGTGCCAGCAGTTTAACACCGGGGACTAGCCTTGCCTACGAGCAGTACTTC
D: NA; size: few; J: TRBJ1-5; V: TRBV12-3/TRBV12-4; CDR3: CASSPRQTNNQPQHF; DNA: TGTGCCAGCAGTCCACGTCAAACAAACAATCAGCCCCAGCATTTT
D: NA; size: few; J: TRBJ2-1; V: TRBV7-9; CDR3: CASSRTEGFEQFF; DNA: TGTGCCAGCAGCCGTACCGAGGGGTTCGAGCAGTTCTTC
D: NA; size: many; J: TRBJ2-3; V: TRBV12-3/TRBV12-4; CDR3: CASSLKAHTQYF; DNA: TGTGCCAGCAGTTTGAAGGCCCATACGCAGTATTTT
D: NA; size: many; J: TRBJ2-1; V: TRBV18; CDR3: CASSPSGLIYNEQFF; DNA: TGTGCCAGCTCACCATCGGGACTTATATACAATGAGCAGTTCTTC
D: NA; size: few; J: TRBJ2-7; V: TRBV28; CDR3: CASSSLSLRTLYEQYF; DNA: TGTGCCAGCAGCAGTTTGTCACTCCGGACCCTCTACGAGCAGTACTTC
D: TRBD2; size: many; J: TRBJ2-1; V: TRBV7-3; CDR3: CASSFWAAGGNYNEQFF; DNA: TGTGCCAGCAGCTTCTGGGCGGCGGGAGGCAACTACAATGAGCAGTTCTTC
D: NA; size: NA; J: TRBJ2-7; V: TRBV4-1; CDR3: CASSQDLGREQYF; DNA: TGCGCCAGCAGCCAAGATTTGGGGCGTGAGCAGTACTTC
D: TRBD1; size: many; J: TRBJ2-7; V: TRBV19; CDR3: CASSPRDSPYEQYF; DNA: TGTGCCAGTAGTCCCCGGGACAGTCCCTACGAGCAGTACTTC
D: NA; size: many; J: TRBJ2-3; V: TRBV14; CDR3: CASSPPSRAGTDTQYF; DNA: TGTGCCAGCAGCCCTCCCTCCCGGGCGGGGACAGATACGCAGTATTTT
D: TRBD1; size: few; J: TRBJ1-1; V: TRBV5-1; CDR3: CASSFSTGKGTEAFF; DNA: TGCGCCAGCAGCTTTTCGACAGGGAAAGGGACTGAAGCTTTCTTT
D: NA; size: many; J: TRBJ2-1; V: TRBV5-5; CDR3: CASSSLLLGRNEQFF; DNA: TGTGCCAGCAGCTCTCTCCTACTAGGAAGAAATGAGCAGTTCTTC
D: TRBD1; size: NA; J: TRBJ2-7; V: TRBV6-2/TRBV6-3; CDR3: CASSHRQGISYEQYF; DNA: TGTGCCAGCAGTCACCGACAGGGTATATCCTACGAGCAGTACTTC
D: NA; size: many; J: TRBJ2-1; V: TRBV28; CDR3: CASKAQILNEQFF; DNA: TGTGCCAGCAAGGCGCAGATTCTAAATGAGCAGTTCTTC
D: NA; size: many; J: TRBJ1-1; V: TRBV5-1; CDR3: CASSLDGTGGTEAFF; DNA: TGCGCCAGCAGCTTGGATGGGACGGGGGGGACTGAAGCTTTCTTT
D: NA; size: few; J: TRBJ2-7; V: TRBV19; CDR3: CASSVQTGMGNEQYF; DNA: TGTGCCAGTAGTGTTCAAACAGGGATGGGGAACGAGCAGTACTTC